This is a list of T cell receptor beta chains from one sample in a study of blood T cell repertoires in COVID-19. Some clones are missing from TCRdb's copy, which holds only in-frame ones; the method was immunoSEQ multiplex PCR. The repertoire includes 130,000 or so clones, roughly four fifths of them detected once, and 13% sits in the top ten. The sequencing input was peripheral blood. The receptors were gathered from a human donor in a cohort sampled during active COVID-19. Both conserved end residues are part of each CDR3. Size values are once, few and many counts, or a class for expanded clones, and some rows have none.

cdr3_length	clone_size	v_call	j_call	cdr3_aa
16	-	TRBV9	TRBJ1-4	CASSVGMGRGLEKLFF
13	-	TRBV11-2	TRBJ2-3	CATAGTLLDTQYF
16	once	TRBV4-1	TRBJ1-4	CASSRSTGRTNEKLFF
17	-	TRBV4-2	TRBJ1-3	CASSQDRGSLSGNTIYF
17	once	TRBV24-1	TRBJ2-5	CATSDSSPEGVQETQYF
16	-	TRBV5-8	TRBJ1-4	CASSLVIGGPNEKLFF
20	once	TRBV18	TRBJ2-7	CASSRPAGFGSNFNNYEQYF
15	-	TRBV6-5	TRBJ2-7	CASGREASGSYEQYF
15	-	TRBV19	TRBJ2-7	CASSIGAESSYEQYF
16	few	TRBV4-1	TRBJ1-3	CASSQVPGQGRNTIYF
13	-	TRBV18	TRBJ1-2	CASSPQGAYGYTF
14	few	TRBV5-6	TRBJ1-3	CASSPNFSGNTIYF
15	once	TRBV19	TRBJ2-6	CASSRQGSGANVLTF
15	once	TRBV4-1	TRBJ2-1	CASSQDPARAGGQFF
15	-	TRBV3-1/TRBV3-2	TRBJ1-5	CASSPTAYSNQPQHF
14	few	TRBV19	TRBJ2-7	CASSIGSNSYEQYF
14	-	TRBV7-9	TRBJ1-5	CASSLESGSQPQHF
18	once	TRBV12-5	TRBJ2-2	CASGLGILGGGHTGELFF
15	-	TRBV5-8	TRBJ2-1	CASRPAGQGLNEQFF
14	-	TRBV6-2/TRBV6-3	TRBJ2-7	CASSTRRDRYEQYF
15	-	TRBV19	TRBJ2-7	CASSIDSAGGYEQYF
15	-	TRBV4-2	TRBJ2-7	CASSHPGTGVNEQYF
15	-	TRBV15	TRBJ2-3	CATSGSGYSTDTQYF
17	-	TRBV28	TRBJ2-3	CASSLGTSGGQTDTQYF
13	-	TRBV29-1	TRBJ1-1	CSVLQGLGTEAFF
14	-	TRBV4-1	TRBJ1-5	CASSQGQLNQPQHF
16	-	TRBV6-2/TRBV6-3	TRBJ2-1	CASSYSRVGGYNEQFF
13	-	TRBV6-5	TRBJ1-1	CASRDRVNTEAFF
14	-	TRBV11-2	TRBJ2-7	CASSPSRRSGGQYF
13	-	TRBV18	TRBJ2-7	CASSPGTNYEQYF
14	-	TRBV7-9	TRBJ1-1	CASSLGQGNTEAFF
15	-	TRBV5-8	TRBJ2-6	CASSLVTAGANVLTF
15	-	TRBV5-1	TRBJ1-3	CASSWGQESGNTIYF
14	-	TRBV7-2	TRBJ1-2	CASSSRGEGYGYTF
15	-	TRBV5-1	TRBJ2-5	CASSLGLVVKETQYF
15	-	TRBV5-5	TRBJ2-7	CASRKGQGVRNEQYF
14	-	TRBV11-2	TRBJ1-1	CASSFGDRVTEAFF
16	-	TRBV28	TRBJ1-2	CASSPGIWAGNYGYTF
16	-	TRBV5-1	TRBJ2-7	CASRTGAGLGRYEQYF
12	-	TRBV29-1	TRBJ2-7	CSAVRGGDEQYF
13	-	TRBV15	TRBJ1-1	CATSSRGDTEAFF
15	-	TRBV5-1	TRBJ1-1	CASSLVGQGPREAFF
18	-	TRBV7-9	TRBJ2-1	CASSDPSGGPSAYNEQFF
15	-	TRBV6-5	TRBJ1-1	CASSYSRTGWAEAFF
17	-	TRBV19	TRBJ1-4	CASSIVALQRGDEKLFF
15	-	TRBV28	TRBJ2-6	CASRPGESGANVLTF
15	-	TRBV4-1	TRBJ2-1	CASSLGGGSYNEQFF
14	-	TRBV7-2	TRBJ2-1	CASSFAGAYNEQFF
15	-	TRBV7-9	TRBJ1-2	CASSPTGTAFYGYTF
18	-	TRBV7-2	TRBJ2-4	CASSPSRGSWLAKNIQYF